The clone carrying this T cell receptor beta chain was seen repeatedly, ten times or more. As yet, its antigen is unknown. The CDR3 totals 12 residues. Germline loops: CDR1 GTSNPN, CDR2 SVGIG (reference sequence). Trimming shortened V by 6 bases and J by 7 bases, and 12 bases separated the two germline ends. The entry originates in a study of regulatory T cells in long-lasting Graves disease. Study information: Positivity for TSH receptor antibodies plus over 5 years of antithyroid drugs meant persistent Graves' disease.

Whole-study findings and limits: Lower TCR diversity was seen in persistent Graves' patients than in newly diagnosed ones. Persistent disease preferred TRBV28, TRBJ1-2 and TRBJ2-5; new disease, TRBV20-1 and TRBJ2-1.

Time point here: persistent/refractory GD, antithyroid drugs over 5 years with positive TRAb. After RNA was extracted from PBMCs, the TCR library was made from it. Researchers made TCR beta libraries by using iRepertoire HTBI primers and running Arm-PCR on CDR3 regions. In the study's own analysis: Across all samples, about 59 TRBV segments and 15 or so TRBJ segments were identified. TCRdb re-called the multiplex PCR reads through MiXCR, storing one row per CDR3 protein. The V and J calls and clone size come from TCRdb's table, not from the authors' own analysis. This table holds about 290,000 distinct CDR3 sequences, around 20% found once.

This sample comprised peripheral blood mononuclear cells (PBMCs), obtained when the disease was refractory, from a patient treated with antithyroid drugs. The chain has TRBV30 and TRBJ1-4; D ambiguous. The receptor's source is a female donor with Graves disease. Written as DNA, the CDR3 is TGTGCCTGCCAACCCACGGCTGAAAAACTGTTTTTT. Residues: CACQPTAEKLFF.